One sample yielded the 14 T cell receptor beta chains listed below, sequenced in a study of post-analysis software for immune sequencing data. Sequencing libraries made from TCR beta cDNA carried unique molecular identifiers. TCRdb fed the PCR reads into MiXCR, producing one record per CDR3 protein. The sample lists about half a million distinct CDR3 sequences, under 40% occurring once. Their cognate antigens are unknown. General study points: When patients were compared with controls, about five TRBV segments were more frequent, TRBV5-6, TRBV5-1 and TRBV20-1 among them.

Sample: blood. These receptors were collected from a girl aged 2-17 years with multiple sclerosis.

This chain links TRBV20-1 with TRBJ1-2; maybe TRBD1 (5 bases). Germline V gene lookup returns CDR1 DFQATT and CDR2 SNEGSKA (reference sequence). This CDR3 comprises 15 residues. Trimming removed 6 bases at V and 5 bases at J, with 22 bases between. Here the CDR3 DNA reads TGCAGTGCGCACTTCCCGGGACTTTTTCTATATGGCTACACCTTC. This gives the protein CSAHFPGLFLYGYTF.

DNA of the CDR3: TGTGCCAGCAGTTCGGTGACGACGGACATCTTCTACGAGCAGTACTTC. Translated: CASSSVTTDIFYEQYF. The V and J genes are TRBV28 and TRBJ2-5; TRBD1 is a possible D gene (5 bases). TRBJ2-7 explains the end of the DNA better; the J call may be wrong. Germline V lookup: CDR1 MDHEN, CDR2 SYDVKM. CDR3 size: 16 residues.

There are a few counts of this clonotype. This chain joins TRBV6-5 and TRBJ2-1, with 8 nucleotides matching TRBD1. After removal of 5 bases from V and 3 bases from J, the junction contained 6 bases not matched to a gene. CDR1 MNHEY and CDR2 SVGAGI come from the germline V gene. CDR3 size: 15 residues. DNA of the CDR3: TGTGCCAGCAGTACCAAGGGGACAGGCTACAATGAGCAGTTCTTC. Its translation is CASSTKGTGYNEQFF.

This clonotype came up many times. The chain uses TRBV7-9 and TRBJ1-1; D is ambiguous. There are 15 residues in the CDR3. V shed 2 bases and J shed 6 bases, with 16 bases lying between them. The germline CDR1 and CDR2 sequences are SEHNR and FQNEAQ (reference sequence). CDR3 in amino acids: CASSLKVPGQPEAFF. In nucleotides, the CDR3 is TGTGCCAGCAGCTTAAAGGTCCCAGGCCAGCCTGAAGCTTTCTTT.

In its sample, this clonotype was seen a few times. The chain joins TRBV12-3 or TRBV12-4 to TRBJ2-5, with D maybe TRBD1 (8 bases). This CDR3 is built from 16 residues. Trimming left V 1 base short and J 11 bases short, with 23 bases between. CDR3 DNA: TGTGCCAGCAGTTTAGGAGGAGGGCAGGGGGCGGGAGAGCAGTACTTC. Its translation is CASSLGGGQGAGEQYF.

This clonotype was seen ten or more times. The chain uses TRBV10-1 and TRBJ2-3; D remains ambiguous. Trimming removed 8 bases at V and 0 bases at J, with 6 bases between. The CDR3 has 12 amino acids. Germline CDR1 and CDR2: WNHNN and SYGVQD (reference sequence). The CDR3 DNA reads TGCGCCAGCCAGGAGAGCACAGATACGCAGTATTTT. Translating it yields CASQESTDTQYF.

V usage is TRBV5-1 and J usage is TRBJ2-5; D remains unclear. This CDR3 region has 15 residues. Germline V CDR1 and CDR2: SGHRS, YFSETQ. Trimming left V 0 bases short and J 0 bases short, with 9 bases between. In DNA form, the CDR3 reads TGCGCCAGCAGCTTGGGCAGCGTATACCAAGAGACCCAGTACTTC. Its translation is CASSLGSVYQETQYF.

The chain carries TRBV19 and TRBJ1-1; D may be TRBD1 (5 bases). CDR1 and CDR2 from the germline V gene are LNHDA and SQIVND (reference sequence). V lost 1 base to trimming and J lost 5 bases, with 8 bases between them. The CDR3 totals 13 residues. CDR3 DNA: TGTGCCAGTAGTATAGGAGGGGCGACTGAAGCTTTCTTT. This codes for CASSIGGATEAFF.

The V call is TRBV5-1, the J call TRBJ2-1, with D unclear. This CDR3 has 13 residues. Germline CDR1 SGHRS, CDR2 YFSETQ. V gave up 4 bases and J gave up 8 bases, with 13 bases separating them. DNA of the CDR3: TGCGCCAGCAGCCAACCCCCAAGCGATGAGCAGTTCTTC. This encodes CASSQPPSDEQFF.

The chain couples TRBV2 to TRBJ2-1; 13 bases are a match to TRBD2. CDR3 length: 14 amino acids. V shed 5 bases and J 6 bases; nucleotides not matched to a gene: 1. From germline, CDR1 is SNHLY and CDR2 FYNNEI. DNA of the CDR3: TGTGCCAGCAGTAGGACTAGCGGGGGCAATGAGCAGTTCTTC. Protein product: CASSRTSGGNEQFF. Supplemented by reference TRBV2 and TRBJ2-1, the full variable domain reads EPEVTQTPSHQVTQMGQEVILRCVPISNHLYFYWYRQILGQKVEFLVSFYNNEISEKSEIFDDQFSVERPDGSNFTLKIRSTKLEDSAMYFCASSRTSGGNEQFFGPGTRLTVL.

The V gene is TRBV6-6, the J gene TRBJ2-1; 7 nucleotides agree with TRBD1. The junction had 2 bases not matched to a gene; V was cut back by 0 bases and J by 6 bases. This CDR3 is built from 14 residues. CDR1 is MNHNY and CDR2 is SVGAGI in the germline V gene (reference sequence). CDR3 sequence (DNA): TGTGCCAGCAGTTACTCAGGGACAGCCAATGAGCAGTTCTTC. This codes for CASSYSGTANEQFF.

The chain uses TRBV7-3 and TRBJ2-1; weak D call: TRBD2 (6 bases). The V end was cut by 1 base, the J end by 5 bases, with 12 bases between. Germline CDR1 is SGHTA and CDR2 is FQGTGA. CDR3 size: 15 residues. DNA for the CDR3: TGTGCCAGCAGCTTAAACGGCGGGGCCGACAATGAGCAGTTCTTC. Its translation is CASSLNGGADNEQFF. The full variable domain, rest sourced from reference TRBV7-3 and TRBJ2-1, is GAGVSQTPSNKVTEKGKYVELRCDPISGHTALYWYRQSLGQGPEFLIYFQGTGAADDSGLPNDRFFAVRPEGSVSTLKIQRTERGDSAVYLCASSLNGGADNEQFFGPGTRLTVL.

This clonotype was recorded a few times. V usage is TRBV5-6 and J usage is TRBJ2-4; 12 bases are a match to TRBD2. With 4 bases clipped from V and 4 bases from J, the junction kept 3 bases outside the gene matches. Germline-derived CDR1 and CDR2 are SGHDT and YYEEEE. The CDR3 length is 15 residues. The CDR3 protein is CASSLGLAGKNIQYF. The CDR3, as DNA: TGTGCCAGCAGCCTGGGACTAGCGGGTAAAAACATTCAGTACTTC.

This clonotype showed up just a few times. The V call is TRBV29-1, the J call TRBJ2-1; D may be TRBD1 or TRBD2 (6 bases each). CDR1 is SQVTM and CDR2 is ANQGSEA in the germline V gene. Trimming took off 4 bases at V and 2 bases at J, with 15 bases between the two ends. The CDR3 sequence is 15 residues long. The DNA of the CDR3 is TGCAGCGTTGCTCCGGGGGCACCGACCTACAATGAGCAGTTCTTC. It specifies CSVAPGAPTYNEQFF.